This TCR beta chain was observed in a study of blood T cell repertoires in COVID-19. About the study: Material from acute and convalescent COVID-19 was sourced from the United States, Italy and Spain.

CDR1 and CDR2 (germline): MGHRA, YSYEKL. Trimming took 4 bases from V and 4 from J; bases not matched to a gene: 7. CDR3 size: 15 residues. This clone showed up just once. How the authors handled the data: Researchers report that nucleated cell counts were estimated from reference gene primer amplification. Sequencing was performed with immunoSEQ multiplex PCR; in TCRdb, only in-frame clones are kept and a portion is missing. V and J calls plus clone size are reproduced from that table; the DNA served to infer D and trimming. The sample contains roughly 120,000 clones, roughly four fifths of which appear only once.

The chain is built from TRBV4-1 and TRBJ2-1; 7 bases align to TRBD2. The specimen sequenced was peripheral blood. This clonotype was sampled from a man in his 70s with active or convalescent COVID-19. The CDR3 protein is CASSPSGLIYNEQFF. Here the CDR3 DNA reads TGCGCCAGCAGCCCCTCGGGACTAATTTACAATGAGCAGTTCTTC.